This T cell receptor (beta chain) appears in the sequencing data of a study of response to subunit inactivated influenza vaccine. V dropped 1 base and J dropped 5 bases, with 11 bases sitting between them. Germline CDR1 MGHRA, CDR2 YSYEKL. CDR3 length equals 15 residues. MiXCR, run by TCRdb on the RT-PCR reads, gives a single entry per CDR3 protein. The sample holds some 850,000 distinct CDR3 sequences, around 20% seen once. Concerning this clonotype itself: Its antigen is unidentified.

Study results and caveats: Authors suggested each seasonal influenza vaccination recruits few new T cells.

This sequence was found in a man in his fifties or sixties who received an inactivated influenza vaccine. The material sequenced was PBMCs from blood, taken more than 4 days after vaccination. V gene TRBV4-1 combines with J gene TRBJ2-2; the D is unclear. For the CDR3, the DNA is TGCGCCAGCAGCCAAGGTACGGGCGCAACCGGGGAGCTGTTTTTT. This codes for CASSQGTGATGELFF.